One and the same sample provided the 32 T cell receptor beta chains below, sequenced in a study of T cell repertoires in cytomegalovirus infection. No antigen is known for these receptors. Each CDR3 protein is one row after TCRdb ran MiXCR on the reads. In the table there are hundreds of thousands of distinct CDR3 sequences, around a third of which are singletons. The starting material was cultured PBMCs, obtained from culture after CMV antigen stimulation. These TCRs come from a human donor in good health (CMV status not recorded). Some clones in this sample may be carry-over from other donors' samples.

The CDR3 protein is CASSQAPLSYEQYF. CDR3 DNA sequence: TGCGCCAGCAGCCAAGCCCCTCTTTCCTACGAGCAGTACTTC. This chain uses TRBV4-1 with TRBJ2-7; no clear D. The CDR3 is 14 residues long. CDR1 MGHRA and CDR2 YSYEKL come from the germline V gene. V was clipped by 1 base and J by 1 base, with 8 bases between them.

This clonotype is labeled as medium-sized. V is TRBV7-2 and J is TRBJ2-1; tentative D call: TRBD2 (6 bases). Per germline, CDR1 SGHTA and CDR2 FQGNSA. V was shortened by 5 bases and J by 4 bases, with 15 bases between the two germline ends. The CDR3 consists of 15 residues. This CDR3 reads CASSPAAGSYNEQFF. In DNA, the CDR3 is TGTGCCAGCAGCCCCGCAGCGGGTTCGTACAATGAGCAGTTCTTC.

CDR3 sequence reads: CASSRQGQETQYF. CDR3 nucleotides: TGTGCCAGCAGCCGACAGGGCCAAGAGACCCAGTACTTC. The chain carries TRBV6-2 or TRBV6-3 and TRBJ2-5; 7 bases align to TRBD1. V was pared by 6 bases and J by 1 base, with 2 bases of the junction left unmatched. The germline gives CDR1 MNHEY, CDR2 SVGEGT. This CDR3 has 13 amino acids.

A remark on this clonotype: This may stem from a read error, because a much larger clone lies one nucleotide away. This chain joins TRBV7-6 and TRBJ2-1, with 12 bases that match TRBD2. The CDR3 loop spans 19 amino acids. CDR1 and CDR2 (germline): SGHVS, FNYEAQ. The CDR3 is CTSSLVFGLAGGTYNEQFF. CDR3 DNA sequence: TGTACCAGCAGCTTAGTATTTGGGCTAGCGGGAGGGACTTACAATGAGCAGTTCTTC.

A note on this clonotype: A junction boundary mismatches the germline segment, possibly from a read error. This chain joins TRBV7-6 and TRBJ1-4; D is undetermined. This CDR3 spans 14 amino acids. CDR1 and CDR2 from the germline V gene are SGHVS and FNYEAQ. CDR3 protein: CASSLRSANEKMFF. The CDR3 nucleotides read TGTGCCAGCAGCTTAAGGTCGGCCAATGAAAAAATGTTTTTT.

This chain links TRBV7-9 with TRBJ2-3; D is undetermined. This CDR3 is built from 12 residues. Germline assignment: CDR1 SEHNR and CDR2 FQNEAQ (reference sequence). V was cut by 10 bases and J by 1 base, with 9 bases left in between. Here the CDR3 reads CAIDAGTDTQYF. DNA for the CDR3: TGTGCCATCGACGCGGGCACAGATACGCAGTATTTT.

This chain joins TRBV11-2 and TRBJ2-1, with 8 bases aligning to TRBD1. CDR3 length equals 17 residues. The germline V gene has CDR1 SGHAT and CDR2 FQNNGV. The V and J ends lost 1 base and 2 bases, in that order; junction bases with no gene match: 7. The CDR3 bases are TGTGCCAGCAGCTTAGGGTGGGCCAGGGGGCCCTACAATGAGCAGTTCTTC. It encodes CASSLGWARGPYNEQFF.

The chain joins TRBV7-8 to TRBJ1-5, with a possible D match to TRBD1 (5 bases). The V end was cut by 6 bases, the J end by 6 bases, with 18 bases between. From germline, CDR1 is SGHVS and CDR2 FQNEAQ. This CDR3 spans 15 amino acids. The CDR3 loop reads CASSPLGQGTQPQHF. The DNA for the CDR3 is TGTGCCAGCAGTCCCTTGGGGCAGGGTACTCAGCCCCAGCATTTT.

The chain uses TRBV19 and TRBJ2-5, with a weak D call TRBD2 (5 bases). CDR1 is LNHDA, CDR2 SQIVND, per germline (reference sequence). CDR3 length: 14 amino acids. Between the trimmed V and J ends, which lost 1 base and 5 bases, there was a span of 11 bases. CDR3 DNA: TGTGCCAGTAGTATAGTGGCTCAGCGGGAGACCCAGTACTTC. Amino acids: CASSIVAQRETQYF.

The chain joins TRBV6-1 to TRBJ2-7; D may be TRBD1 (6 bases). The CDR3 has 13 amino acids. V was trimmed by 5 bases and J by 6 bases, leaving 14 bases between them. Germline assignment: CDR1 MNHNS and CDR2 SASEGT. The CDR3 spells CASSSTGPGEQYF. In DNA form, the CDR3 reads TGTGCCAGCAGTTCTACAGGGCCGGGCGAGCAGTACTTC.

CDR3 loop: CASEGAASGEQFF. The CDR3 nucleotides read TGTGCCAGTGAAGGAGCGGCCTCCGGGGAGCAGTTCTTC. V usage is TRBV7-9 and J usage is TRBJ2-1, with D possibly matching TRBD2 (5 bases). The length of the CDR3 is 13 residues. The germline V gene encodes CDR1 SEHNR and CDR2 FQNEAQ (reference sequence). Trimming took off 9 bases at V and 10 bases at J, with 19 bases between the two ends.

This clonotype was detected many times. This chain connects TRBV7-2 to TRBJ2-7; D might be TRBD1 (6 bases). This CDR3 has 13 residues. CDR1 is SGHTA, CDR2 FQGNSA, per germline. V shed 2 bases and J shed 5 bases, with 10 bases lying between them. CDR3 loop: CASSLLRGHEQYF. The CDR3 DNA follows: TGTGCCAGCAGCTTACTCAGGGGCCACGAGCAGTACTTC. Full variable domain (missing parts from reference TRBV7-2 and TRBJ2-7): GAGVSQSPSNKVTEKGKDVELRCDPISGHTALYWYRQSLGQGLEFLIYFQGNSAPDKSGLPSDRFSAERTGGSVSTLTIQRTQQEDSAVYLCASSLLRGHEQYFGPGTRLTVT.

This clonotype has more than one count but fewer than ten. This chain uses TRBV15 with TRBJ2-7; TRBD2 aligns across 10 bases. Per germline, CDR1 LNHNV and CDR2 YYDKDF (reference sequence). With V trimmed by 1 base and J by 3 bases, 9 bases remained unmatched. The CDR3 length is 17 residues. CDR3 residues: CATSRGPVAGGIYEQYF. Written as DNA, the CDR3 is TGTGCCACCAGCAGAGGTCCCGTAGCGGGAGGTATCTACGAGCAGTACTTC.

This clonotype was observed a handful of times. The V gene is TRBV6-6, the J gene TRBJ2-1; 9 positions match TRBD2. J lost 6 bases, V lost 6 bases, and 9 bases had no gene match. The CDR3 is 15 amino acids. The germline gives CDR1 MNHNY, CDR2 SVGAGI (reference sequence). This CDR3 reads CASRLSGSGGNEQFF. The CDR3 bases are TGTGCCAGCAGACTTAGCGGGAGCGGCGGCAATGAGCAGTTCTTC.

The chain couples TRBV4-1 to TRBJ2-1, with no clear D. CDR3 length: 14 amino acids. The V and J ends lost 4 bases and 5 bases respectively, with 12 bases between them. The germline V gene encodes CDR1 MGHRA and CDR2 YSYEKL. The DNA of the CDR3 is TGCGCCAGCAGCCGTCCTCCGCCCCACAATGAGCAGTTCTTC. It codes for CASSRPPPHNEQFF.

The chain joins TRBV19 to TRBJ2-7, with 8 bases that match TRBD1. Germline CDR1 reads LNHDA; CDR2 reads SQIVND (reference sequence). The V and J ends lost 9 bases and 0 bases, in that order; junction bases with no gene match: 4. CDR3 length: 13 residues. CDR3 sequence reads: CASGQGISYEQYF. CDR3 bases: TGTGCCAGCGGACAGGGTATCTCCTACGAGCAGTACTTC.

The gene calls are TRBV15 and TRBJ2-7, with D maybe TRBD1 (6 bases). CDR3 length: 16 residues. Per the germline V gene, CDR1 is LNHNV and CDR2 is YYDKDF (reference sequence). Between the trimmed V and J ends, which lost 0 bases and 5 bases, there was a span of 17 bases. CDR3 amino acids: CATSRDQGTRRNEQYV. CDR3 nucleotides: TGTGCCACCAGCAGAGATCAGGGGACCAGGAGAAACGAGCAGTACGTC.

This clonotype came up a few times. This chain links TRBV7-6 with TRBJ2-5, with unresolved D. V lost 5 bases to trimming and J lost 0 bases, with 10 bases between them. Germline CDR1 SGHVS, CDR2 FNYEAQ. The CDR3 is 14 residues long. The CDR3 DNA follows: TGTGCCAGCAGCGGGGTTTGGGACCAAGAGACCCAGTACTTC. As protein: CASSGVWDQETQYF.

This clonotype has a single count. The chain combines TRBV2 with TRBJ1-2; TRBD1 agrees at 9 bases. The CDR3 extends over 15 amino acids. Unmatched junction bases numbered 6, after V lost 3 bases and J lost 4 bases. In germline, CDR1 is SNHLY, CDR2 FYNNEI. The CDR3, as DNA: TGTGCCAGCAGTGAGGGGACAGGGATTGTCTATGGCTACACCTTC. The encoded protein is CASSEGTGIVYGYTF.

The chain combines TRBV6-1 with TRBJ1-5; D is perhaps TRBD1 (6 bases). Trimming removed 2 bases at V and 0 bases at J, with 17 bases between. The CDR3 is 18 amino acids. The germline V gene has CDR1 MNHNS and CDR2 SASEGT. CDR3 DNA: TGTGCCAGCAGTGAAAGATCGGGCAGGGGTTTTAGCAATCAGCCCCAGCATTTT. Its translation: CASSERSGRGFSNQPQHF.

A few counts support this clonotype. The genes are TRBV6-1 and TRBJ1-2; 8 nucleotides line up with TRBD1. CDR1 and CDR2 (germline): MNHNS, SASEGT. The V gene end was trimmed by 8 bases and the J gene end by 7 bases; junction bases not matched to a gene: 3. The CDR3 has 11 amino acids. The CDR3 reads CASGQGAGYTF. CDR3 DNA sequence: TGTGCCAGCGGGCAGGGGGCTGGCTACACCTTC.

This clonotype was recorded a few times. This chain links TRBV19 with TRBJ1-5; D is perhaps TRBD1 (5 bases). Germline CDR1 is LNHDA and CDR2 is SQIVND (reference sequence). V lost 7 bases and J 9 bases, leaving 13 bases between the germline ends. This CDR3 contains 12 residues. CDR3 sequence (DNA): TGTGCCAGTACCACAGGCTTCCGGCCCCAGCATTTT. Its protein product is CASTTGFRPQHF.

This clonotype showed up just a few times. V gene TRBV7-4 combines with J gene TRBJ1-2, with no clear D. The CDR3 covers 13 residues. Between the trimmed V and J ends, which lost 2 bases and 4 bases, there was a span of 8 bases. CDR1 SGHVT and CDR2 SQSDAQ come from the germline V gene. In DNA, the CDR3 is TGTGCCAGCAGCTTACTGCAGAGCTATGGCTACACCTTC. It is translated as CASSLLQSYGYTF.

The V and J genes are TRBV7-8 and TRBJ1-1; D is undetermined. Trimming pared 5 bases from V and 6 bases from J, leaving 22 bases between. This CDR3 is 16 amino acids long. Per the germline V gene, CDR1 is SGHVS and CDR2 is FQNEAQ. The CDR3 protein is CASSPSDGGSRAEAFF. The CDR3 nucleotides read TGTGCCAGCAGCCCTAGTGACGGTGGGAGTAGGGCTGAAGCTTTCTTT.

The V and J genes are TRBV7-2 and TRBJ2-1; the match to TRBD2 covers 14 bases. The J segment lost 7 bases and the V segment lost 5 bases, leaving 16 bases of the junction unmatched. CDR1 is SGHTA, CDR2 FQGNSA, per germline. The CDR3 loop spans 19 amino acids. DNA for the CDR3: TGTGCCAGCAGCCCGAATTACATGGGACTAGCGGGAGTATTAAATGAGCAGTTCTTC. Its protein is CASSPNYMGLAGVLNEQFF.

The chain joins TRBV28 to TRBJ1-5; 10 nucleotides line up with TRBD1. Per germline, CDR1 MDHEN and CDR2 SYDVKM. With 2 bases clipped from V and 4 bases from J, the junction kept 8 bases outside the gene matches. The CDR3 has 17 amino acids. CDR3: CASSLPPGQGWNQPQHF. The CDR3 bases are TGTGCCAGCAGTTTACCCCCGGGACAGGGGTGGAATCAGCCCCAGCATTTT.

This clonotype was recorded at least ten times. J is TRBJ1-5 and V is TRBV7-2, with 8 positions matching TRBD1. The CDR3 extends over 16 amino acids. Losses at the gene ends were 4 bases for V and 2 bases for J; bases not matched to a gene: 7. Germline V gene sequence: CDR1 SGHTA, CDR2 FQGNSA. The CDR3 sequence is CASSSGQGMGNQPQHF. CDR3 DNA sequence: TGTGCCAGCAGCTCCGGACAGGGTATGGGCAATCAGCCCCAGCATTTT.

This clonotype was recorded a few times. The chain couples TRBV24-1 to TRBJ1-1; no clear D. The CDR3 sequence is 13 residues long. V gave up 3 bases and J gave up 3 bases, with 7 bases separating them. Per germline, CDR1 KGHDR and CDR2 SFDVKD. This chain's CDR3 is CATSDVGDTEAFF. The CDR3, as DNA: TGTGCCACCAGTGATGTCGGGGACACTGAAGCTTTCTTT.

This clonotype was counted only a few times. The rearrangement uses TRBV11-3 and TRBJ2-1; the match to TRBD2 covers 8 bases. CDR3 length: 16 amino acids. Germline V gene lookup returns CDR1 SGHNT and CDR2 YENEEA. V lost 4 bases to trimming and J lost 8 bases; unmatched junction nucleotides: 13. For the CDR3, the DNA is TGTGCCAGCAGCTCCCCCCCCAGCGGGAGACGTCATGAGCAGTTCTTC. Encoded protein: CASSSPPSGRRHEQFF.

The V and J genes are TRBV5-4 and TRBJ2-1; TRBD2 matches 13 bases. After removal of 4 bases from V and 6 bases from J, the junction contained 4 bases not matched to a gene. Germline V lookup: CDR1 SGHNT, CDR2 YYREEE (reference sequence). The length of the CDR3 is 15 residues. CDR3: CASSQGLAGSNEQFF. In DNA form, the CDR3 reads TGTGCCAGCAGCCAGGGACTAGCGGGATCCAATGAGCAGTTCTTC.

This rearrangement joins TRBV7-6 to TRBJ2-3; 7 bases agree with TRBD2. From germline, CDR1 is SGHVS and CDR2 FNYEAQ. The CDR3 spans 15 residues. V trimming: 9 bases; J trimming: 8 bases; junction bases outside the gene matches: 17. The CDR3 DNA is TGTGCCAGAACCCCGTGCTGGCGGGAGCAGGGTACGCAGTATTTT. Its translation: CARTPCWREQGTQYF.

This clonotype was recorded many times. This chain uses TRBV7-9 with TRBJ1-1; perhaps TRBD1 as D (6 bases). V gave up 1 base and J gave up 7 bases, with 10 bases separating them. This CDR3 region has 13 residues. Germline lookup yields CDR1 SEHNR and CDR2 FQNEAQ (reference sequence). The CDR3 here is CASSLGQAYEAFF. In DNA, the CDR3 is TGTGCCAGCAGCTTAGGACAGGCGTATGAAGCTTTCTTT.